This T cell receptor beta chain was observed in a study of blood T cell repertoires in COVID-19. Study background: Both acute and convalescent COVID-19 samples were obtained from the United States, Italy and Spain. PBMCs, B-cell-depleted T cells, or T cells were the source of the cDNA or gDNA that made up the material.

The germline V gene has CDR1 LGHNA and CDR2 YSLEER. The CDR3 runs to 15 residues. V was cut by 0 bases and J by 5 bases, with 11 bases left in between. The method was immunoSEQ multiplex PCR; TCRdb's version includes in-frame clones alone and lacks a portion of them. The sample contains 150,000 to 200,000 clones, over 80% of which appear only once. Sequenced sample: peripheral blood. This receptor was identified in a woman aged 25 to 39 with acute or convalescent COVID-19. The chain is built from TRBV4-3 and TRBJ1-5; no reliable D call. The CDR3 loop reads CASSQEGGKDQPQHF. The CDR3 DNA follows: TGCGCCAGCAGCCAAGAGGGAGGGAAGGATCAGCCCCAGCATTTT.